The 19 T cell receptor beta chains in this list originate from one sample, sequenced in a study of post-analysis software for immune sequencing data. Study-level findings and limits: Among five TRBV segments more frequent in patients than controls were TRBV5-6, TRBV5-1 and TRBV20-1.

The library was made from cDNA and included unique molecular identifiers. TCRdb processed the PCR reads anew with MiXCR; each CDR3 protein has one entry. The table has about 820,000 distinct CDR3 sequences, roughly 50% seen once; the top ten hold 4.6%. The antigens of these receptors remain unknown. Sequencing was carried out using blood. The receptor set was obtained from a girl aged 10-17 years with multiple sclerosis.

V and J are TRBV20-1 and TRBJ2-7; 9 positions agree with TRBD2. With the DNA end fitting TRBJ2-1 better, the J assignment may be wrong. This CDR3 has 15 residues. The V gene's germline CDR1 is DFQATT and CDR2 SNEGSKA (reference sequence). CDR3 in amino acids: CSARWAAGGLVEQFF. The CDR3 region has the DNA TGCAGTGCTAGATGGGCGGCGGGGGGGCTCGTTGAGCAGTTCTTC.

This chain joins TRBV20-1 and TRBJ1-5, with D perhaps TRBD1 (6 bases). V lost 0 bases, J lost 2 bases, and 17 bases lay in between. The V gene's germline CDR1 is DFQATT and CDR2 SNEGSKA (reference sequence). The CDR3 length is 17 residues. CDR3: CSARDQKKGGGNQPQHF. CDR3 sequence (DNA): TGCAGTGCTAGAGACCAGAAAAAGGGGGGGGGCAATCAGCCCCAGCATTTT.

The genes are TRBV7-3 and TRBJ2-1; no reliable D call. Germline V gives CDR1 SGHTA, CDR2 FQGTGA. Deletions cut 3 bases from V and 8 bases from J, with 8 bases between. The CDR3 length is 12 residues. The CDR3 loop reads CASSFLNYEQFF. The CDR3 region has the DNA TGTGCCAGCAGCTTCCTAAACTATGAGCAGTTCTTC.

J is TRBJ2-7 and V is TRBV10-3; the match to TRBD2 covers 10 bases. Germline CDR1 is ENHRY and CDR2 is SYGVKD. The CDR3 totals 18 residues. Trimming at V came to 3 bases and at J to 0 bases, leaving 11 bases not matched to a gene. DNA of the CDR3: TGTGCCATCAGTGATAAAGTTCAGCGGGAGGGCCCCTCCTACGAGCAGTACTTC. It translates to CAISDKVQREGPSYEQYF.

The rearrangement joins TRBV29-1 to TRBJ1-2; 7 bases agree with TRBD1. Losses at the gene ends were 5 bases for V and 5 bases for J; bases not matched to a gene: 8. Germline CDR1 and CDR2: SQVTM and ANQGSEA. The CDR3 runs to 13 residues. The CDR3 DNA sequence: TGCAGCGTTAAAGTTCTACAGGGGTATGGCTACACCTTC. It specifies CSVKVLQGYGYTF.

V gene TRBV14 combines with J gene TRBJ2-6, with 10 bases matching TRBD1. Germline V lookup: CDR1 SGHDN, CDR2 FVKESK. The CDR3 totals 19 residues. V lost 4 bases to trimming and J lost 2 bases; unmatched junction nucleotides: 11. Written as DNA, the CDR3 is TGTGCCAGCAGCCCACGGGACAGGGGACTTTTTGCTGGGGCCAACGTCCTGACTTTC. Amino acid sequence: CASSPRDRGLFAGANVLTF.

This clonotype showed up just once. This sequence joins TRBV20-1 and TRBJ2-3; D is undetermined. Trimming cost V 4 bases and J 4 bases, with 12 bases left between them. Germline CDR1 reads DFQATT; CDR2 reads SNEGSKA (reference sequence). This CDR3 is built from 13 residues. CDR3 bases: TGCAGTGCTACAGGCCAAGGCCCAGATACGCAGTATTTT. Translating it yields CSATGQGPDTQYF.

This clonotype turned up a few times. Written as DNA, the CDR3 is TGCAGCGTTGGAGTGGGATACTCCTACGAGCAGTACTTC. It is translated as CSVGVGYSYEQYF. The chain recombines TRBV29-1 with TRBJ2-7, with unresolved D. CDR1 and CDR2 from the germline V gene are SQVTM and ANQGSEA. V was cut by 4 bases and J by 0 bases, with 10 bases left in between. The CDR3 loop spans 13 amino acids.

The rearrangement joins TRBV20-1 to TRBJ2-5; 9 bases align to TRBD1. The J call may be in error: the DNA end matches TRBJ2-7 better. The CDR3 loop spans 14 amino acids. Germline lookup yields CDR1 DFQATT and CDR2 SNEGSKA (reference sequence). CDR3 in amino acids: CSARGTGEQHEQYF. CDR3 bases: TGCAGTGCTAGAGGGACAGGGGAGCAACACGAGCAGTACTTC.

V is TRBV9 and J is TRBJ2-1, with D unresolved. V dropped 0 bases and J dropped 3 bases, with 10 bases sitting between them. Germline CDR1 and CDR2: SGDLS and YYNGEE. The CDR3 is made up of 15 amino acids. The CDR3 nucleotides are TGTGCCAGCAGCGTAGAAGGTGATAACTACAATGAGCAGTTCTTC. Translation gives CASSVEGDNYNEQFF. The whole variable domain, remainder taken from reference TRBV9 and TRBJ2-1, is DSGVTQTPKHLITATGQRVTLRCSPRSGDLSVYWYQQSLDQGLQFLIQYYNGEERAKGNILERFSAQQFPDLHSELNLSSLELGDSALYFCASSVEGDNYNEQFFGPGTRLTVL.

This chain joins TRBV7-3 and TRBJ2-3; D is unclear. CDR3 size: 15 residues. The germline gives CDR1 SGHTA, CDR2 FQGTGA. V lost 1 base and J 2 bases, leaving 10 bases between the germline ends. CDR3 DNA: TGTGCCAGCAGCTTAAAGGTCGGATCCACAGATACGCAGTATTTT. This sequence encodes CASSLKVGSTDTQYF.

In this sample, this clonotype turned up a few times. V usage is TRBV20-1 and J usage is TRBJ2-1; weak D call: TRBD2 (6 bases). The V end lost 5 bases, the J end lost 6 bases, and 20 bases lay between the germline ends. The CDR3 has 15 residues. From germline, CDR1 is DFQATT and CDR2 SNEGSKA (reference sequence). The CDR3 DNA follows: TGCAGTGCTGCCCTGTACGGGAGTAGGGGCAATGAGCAGTTCTTC. It translates to CSAALYGSRGNEQFF.

This clonotype was observed a few times. The V call is TRBV10-3, the J call TRBJ2-7; D is ambiguous. Trimming took 0 bases from V and 2 from J, leaving 8 bases between them. The germline CDR1 and CDR2 sequences are ENHRY and SYGVKD. This CDR3 spans 14 amino acids. The CDR3 sequence is CAISESVGAYEQYF. CDR3 nucleotides: TGTGCCATCAGTGAGTCAGTGGGCGCCTACGAGCAGTACTTC.

This clonotype has just a few counts. The V and J genes are TRBV6-2 or TRBV6-3 and TRBJ2-5; TRBD2 aligns across 7 bases. With 2 bases clipped from V and 11 bases from J, the junction kept 8 bases outside the gene matches. The CDR3 has 13 residues. Germline assignment: CDR1 MNHEY and CDR2 SVGEGT. CDR3 nucleotide sequence: TGTGCCAGCAGTTACCGGCTAGCGCGGGAGCAGTACTTC. This gives the protein CASSYRLAREQYF.

The chain links TRBV20-1 to TRBJ2-7, with D perhaps TRBD1 or TRBD2 (5 bases each). Germline-derived CDR1 and CDR2 are DFQATT and SNEGSKA (reference sequence). With 2 bases removed from V and 12 bases from J, the gap between germline ends came to 23 bases. The CDR3 runs to 14 residues. The CDR3, as DNA: TGCAGTGCTAGACAAACCGGGACCCAAGAGACCCGGTACTTC. This encodes CSARQTGTQETRYF.

This clonotype turned up a few times. The chain has TRBV9 and TRBJ2-3, with a tentative D call TRBD2 (6 bases). This CDR3 has 17 amino acids. Trimming cost V 3 bases and J 1 base, with 18 bases left between them. Germline V CDR1 and CDR2: SGDLS, YYNGEE. The CDR3 reads CASSARDSWRGTDTQYF. The CDR3 nucleotides are TGTGCCAGCAGCGCGAGGGACTCATGGAGGGGCACAGATACGCAGTATTTT. The whole variable domain, filled in from reference TRBV9 and TRBJ2-3, reads DSGVTQTPKHLITATGQRVTLRCSPRSGDLSVYWYQQSLDQGLQFLIQYYNGEERAKGNILERFSAQQFPDLHSELNLSSLELGDSALYFCASSARDSWRGTDTQYFGPGTRLTVL.

This clonotype was seen just once. V usage is TRBV18 and J usage is TRBJ1-4, with D possibly TRBD1 on 5 matching bases. This CDR3 is 13 amino acids long. Germline CDR1 and CDR2: KGHSH and LQKENI. V lost 2 bases to trimming and J lost 5 bases, with 6 bases between them. CDR3 region: CASSPWGNEKLFF. DNA of the CDR3: TGTGCCAGCTCACCATGGGGGAATGAAAAACTGTTTTTT.

V is TRBV12-3 or TRBV12-4 and J is TRBJ1-1, with D perhaps matching TRBD1 (6 bases). The CDR3 totals 14 residues. Trimming removed 3 bases at V and 4 bases at J, with 12 bases between. The CDR3 reads CASSLDGGGTEAFF. Written as DNA, the CDR3 is TGTGCCAGCAGTTTGGACGGGGGCGGCACTGAAGCTTTCTTT.

This clonotype was seen only a few times. The CDR3 loop is CASRPTSRGPRQYF. CDR3 DNA: TGTGCCAGCAGGCCCACGTCCAGGGGCCCGAGGCAGTACTTC. This sequence joins TRBV2 and TRBJ2-7, with D possibly TRBD1 on 6 matching bases. The CDR3 consists of 14 residues. Germline V gene data show CDR1 as SNHLY and CDR2 as FYNNEI. With 6 bases removed from V and 9 bases from J, the gap between germline ends came to 21 bases. Filled out from reference TRBV2 and TRBJ2-7, the complete variable domain reads EPEVTQTPSHQVTQMGQEVILRCVPISNHLYFYWYRQILGQKVEFLVSFYNNEISEKSEIFDDQFSVERPDGSNFTLKIRSTKLEDSAMYFCASRPTSRGPRQYFGPGTRLTVT.